Sequencing of this T cell receptor (beta chain) was carried out in a study of CD8+CD57+ T cells in acquired aplastic anemia. Study information: The sorted CD4+ and CD8+ cells yielded an average around 3.2 ug of DNA.

Per germline, CDR1 SGHDN and CDR2 FVKESK. The CDR3 is 13 amino acids. V lost 1 base to trimming and J lost 7 bases; unmatched junction nucleotides: 3. Investigators profiled TCR beta VDJ and CDR3 from genomic DNA template. TCRdb called the reads again in MiXCR, with one record for every CDR3 protein. Altogether fewer than 250,000 distinct CDR3 sequences are present, about 44% being singletons, with the ten largest covering approximately 8%. Whole-study results and caveats: Patient and control CD8+ Simpson's diversity was not significantly different.

About this clonotype itself: Its matching antigen is unknown.

Sequencing was done on patients that had shown CD8+CD57+ cell expansion by flow cytometry. This TCR was recovered from a human donor with aplastic anemia. This sequence joins TRBV14 and TRBJ2-7; 8 bases match TRBD2. The specimen sequenced was sorted CD4+, CD8+, or CD8+CD57+ T cells (not recorded which) from PBMCs. The CDR3 loop reads CASSQGLAREQYF. The CDR3 region has the DNA TGTGCCAGCAGCCAAGGACTAGCGCGGGAGCAGTACTTC.